A single sample is the source of the 28 T cell receptor beta chains below, sequenced in a study of T cells after yellow fever vaccination. TCRdb reanalysed the 5' RACE reads using MiXCR and keeps one entry per CDR3 protein. The table shows under 300,000 distinct CDR3 sequences, with over 6.5% occurring only once. The specimen was CD4+ T cells sorted from PBMCs, collected on the day of the yellow fever booster vaccination. The receptor set was obtained from a man younger than 40 who received the YFV17D yellow fever vaccine.

This clonotype has just a few counts. V usage is TRBV11-2 and J usage is TRBJ2-6, with 8 bases aligning to TRBD1. This CDR3 is 18 amino acids long. The junction had 8 bases not matched to a gene; V was cut back by 2 bases and J by 2 bases. The germline V gene has CDR1 SGHAT and CDR2 FQNNGV. CDR3 nucleotide sequence: TGTGCCAGCAGCTTAATTCGGGCAGGGGGCGCTGGGGCCAACGTCCTGACTTTC. Protein product: CASSLIRAGGAGANVLTF.

This clonotype has just a few counts. CDR3 amino acids: CSALGATGVLASQYF. CDR3 nucleotide sequence: TGCAGTGCCCTGGGGGCTACAGGGGTCCTAGCCTCCCAGTACTTC. V usage is TRBV20-1 and J usage is TRBJ2-5; 7 bases map to TRBD1. V was pared by 6 bases and J by 9 bases, with 19 bases of the junction left unmatched. Germline V CDR1 and CDR2: DFQATT, SNEGSKA (reference sequence). This CDR3 spans 15 amino acids.

This clonotype turned up a few times. This chain joins TRBV7-2 and TRBJ1-5; D is uncertain. The V gene's germline CDR1 is SGHTA and CDR2 FQGNSA. V was clipped by 2 bases and J by 0 bases, with 8 bases between them. The CDR3 covers 15 residues. CDR3 DNA sequence: TGTGCCAGCAGCTTATCCCAGATTAGCAATCAGCCCCAGCATTTT. Protein: CASSLSQISNQPQHF.

The V gene is TRBV19, the J gene TRBJ2-3; 7 bases are a match to TRBD1. The CDR3 contains 15 residues. Trimming cost V 3 bases and J 2 bases; bases outside gene matches: 5. CDR1 and CDR2 from the germline V gene are LNHDA and SQIVND (reference sequence). The CDR3 spells CASSIPGGNTDTQYF. CDR3 in DNA: TGTGCCAGTAGTATTCCAGGGGGTAACACAGATACGCAGTATTTT. Full variable domain (missing parts from reference TRBV19 and TRBJ2-3): DGGITQSPKYLFRKEGQNVTLSCEQNLNHDAMYWYRQDPGQGLRLIYYSQIVNDFQKGDIAEGYSVSREKKESFPLTVTSAQKNPTAFYLCASSIPGGNTDTQYFGPGTRLTVL.

This clonotype was seen more than once but under ten times. The chain is built from TRBV6-2 or TRBV6-3 and TRBJ2-7; D could derive from TRBD1 or TRBD2 (5 bases each). With 6 bases removed from V and 3 bases from J, the gap between germline ends came to 15 bases. Germline V gene data show CDR1 as MNHEY and CDR2 as SVGEGT. The CDR3 sequence is 14 residues long. The CDR3 coding sequence is TGTGCCAGCAGAGCCCGGGGCAGTTTCTACGAGCAGTACTTC. Translation: CASRARGSFYEQYF.

This clonotype came up a few times. The gene calls are TRBV4-3 and TRBJ1-1, with D possibly being TRBD1 (5 bases). Trimming left V 4 bases short and J 4 bases short, with 19 bases between. Germline V CDR1 and CDR2: LGHNA, YSLEER. The CDR3 is 16 residues long. The CDR3 spells CASSLSGPQRSTEAFF. CDR3 sequence (DNA): TGCGCCAGCAGCCTCTCGGGGCCCCAAAGGAGCACTGAAGCTTTCTTT.

This clonotype was observed at least ten times. V usage is TRBV18 and J usage is TRBJ1-3, with 7 nucleotides matching TRBD1. Per germline, CDR1 KGHSH and CDR2 LQKENI. With V trimmed by 3 bases and J by 9 bases, 8 bases remained unmatched. This CDR3 comprises 14 residues. In DNA, the CDR3 is TGTGCCAGCTCACCCCGCAGACAGGGCGGCACCATATATTTT. Protein sequence: CASSPRRQGGTIYF.

The chain combines TRBV20-1 with TRBJ2-1; the match to TRBD2 covers 7 bases. Germline V lookup: CDR1 DFQATT, CDR2 SNEGSKA (reference sequence). The trim removed 5 bases at V and 7 bases at J, leaving 11 bases unmatched. The CDR3 runs to 14 residues. The CDR3 loop is CSAPGLVGRNEQFF. The CDR3 DNA reads TGCAGTGCTCCTGGACTAGTCGGTAGAAATGAGCAGTTCTTC.

This clonotype was counted between two and nine times. The genes are TRBV18 and TRBJ1-4; no firm D call. Germline values: CDR1 KGHSH, CDR2 LQKENI. Trimming stripped 3 bases from V and 5 bases from J, with 10 bases between. CDR3 length: 14 amino acids. CDR3 amino acids: CASSPKASNEKLFF. The CDR3 DNA sequence: TGTGCCAGCTCACCCAAAGCTTCCAATGAAAAACTGTTTTTT.

Only a few counts were recorded for this clonotype. The V gene is TRBV28, the J gene TRBJ2-7; D is possibly TRBD2 (7 bases). CDR1 MDHEN and CDR2 SYDVKM come from the germline V gene. V lost 8 bases, J lost 7 bases, and 24 bases lay in between. The CDR3 has 15 amino acids. The CDR3 nucleotides read TGTGCCAGCGGATCCGGGGGCTGGCGGGAGAGAGAGCAGTACTTC. Amino acid sequence: CASGSGGWREREQYF.

This clonotype was counted between two and nine times. This rearrangement joins TRBV12-3 or TRBV12-4 to TRBJ2-2; 7 nucleotides align to TRBD1. The CDR3 runs to 13 residues. Trimming at V came to 10 bases and at J to 5 bases, leaving 7 bases not matched to a gene. The CDR3: CATLTGLTGELFF. In DNA, the CDR3 is TGTGCCACCCTGACAGGGTTGACCGGGGAGCTGTTTTTT.

In its sample, this clonotype was seen a few times. The J gene is TRBJ2-6, the V gene TRBV9; D ambiguous. The V and J ends lost 3 bases and 2 bases respectively, with 9 bases between them. The germline CDR1 and CDR2 sequences are SGDLS and YYNGEE. The CDR3 runs 15 residues. The DNA of the CDR3 is TGTGCCAGCAGCGCCCTAAATCCTGGGGCCAACGTCCTGACTTTC. It encodes CASSALNPGANVLTF.

This clonotype was counted at least ten times. V is TRBV2 and J is TRBJ1-5; a weak D match, TRBD1 (5 bases). In germline, CDR1 is SNHLY, CDR2 FYNNEI. V was shortened by 1 base and J by 3 bases, with 13 bases between the two germline ends. The CDR3 extends over 16 amino acids. CDR3 region: CASSEEGGGLNQPQHF. In DNA form, the CDR3 reads TGTGCCAGCAGTGAAGAGGGCGGGGGTCTCAATCAGCCCCAGCATTTT.

V is TRBV12-3 or TRBV12-4 and J is TRBJ1-4, with 9 bases aligning to TRBD1. The CDR3 has 15 amino acids. After removal of 5 bases from V and 6 bases from J, the junction contained 7 bases not matched to a gene. The CDR3 nucleotides read TGTGCCAGCAGTCCGGGGACAGGGATATATGAAAAACTGTTTTTT. Its translation is CASSPGTGIYEKLFF.

This clonotype was seen ten or more times. The genes are TRBV7-2 and TRBJ2-7; 7 bases are shared with TRBD1. This CDR3 contains 13 residues. Germline CDR1 reads SGHTA; CDR2 reads FQGNSA. V shed 5 bases, J shed 2 bases, and the junction held 3 bases outside the gene matches. CDR3 in amino acids: CASSETGPYEQYF. The CDR3 DNA is TGTGCCAGCAGCGAGACAGGGCCCTACGAGCAGTACTTC.

Comment on this clonotype: This may arise from a read error, as a much more abundant clone is one base away. The gene calls are TRBV29-1 and TRBJ2-1; D possibly corresponds to TRBD2 (6 bases). Germline CDR1 is SQVTM and CDR2 is ANQGSEA. The V end was cut by 7 bases, the J end by 4 bases, with 23 bases between. The length of the CDR3 is 16 residues. The CDR3 coding sequence is TGCAGCGCTCCGTTCGGGAGAAAACGGGCATACAATGAGCAGTTCTTC. Translation gives CSAPFGRKRAYNEQFF.

The chain uses TRBV20-1 and TRBJ2-1, with TRBD2 identical over 7 bases. The germline CDR1 and CDR2 sequences are DFQATT and SNEGSKA (reference sequence). After removal of 1 base from V and 0 bases from J, the junction contained 6 bases not matched to a gene. The CDR3 length is 16 residues. This CDR3 is CSARVASGNSYNEQFF. CDR3 DNA sequence: TGCAGTGCTAGAGTGGCTAGCGGAAACTCCTACAATGAGCAGTTCTTC.

The V call is TRBV6-1, the J call TRBJ2-6; no clear D gene. The germline V gene encodes CDR1 MNHNS and CDR2 SASEGT. Trimming removed 6 bases at V and 2 bases at J, with 5 bases between. The CDR3 consists of 13 residues. The CDR3 here is CASSQAGANVLTF. Written as DNA, the CDR3 is TGTGCCAGCAGCCAAGCTGGGGCCAACGTCCTGACTTTC.

This clonotype was observed a handful of times. The chain has TRBV5-1 and TRBJ2-7; possibly TRBD1 for D (6 bases). Trimming took 5 bases from V and 2 from J, leaving 14 bases between them. This CDR3 has 14 residues. The germline CDR1 and CDR2 sequences are SGHRS and YFSETQ. For the CDR3, the DNA is TGCGCCAGCAGAAGTACAGGGTTTACCTACGAGCAGTACTTC. It is translated as CASRSTGFTYEQYF.

The chain uses TRBV19 and TRBJ2-5; tentatively, D is TRBD1 or TRBD2 (5 bases each). V lost 4 bases, J lost 4 bases, and 10 bases lay in between. The CDR3 is made up of 13 amino acids. Germline loops: CDR1 LNHDA, CDR2 SQIVND (reference sequence). The CDR3 spells CASSNEGRETQYF. In nucleotides, the CDR3 is TGTGCCAGTAGTAATGAGGGACGAGAGACCCAGTACTTC.

This clonotype has only a few counts. The chain links TRBV7-2 to TRBJ1-5, with TRBD1 matching 10 bases. The length of the CDR3 is 15 residues. The V segment lost 5 bases and the J segment 6 bases; nucleotides outside the gene matches: 7. CDR1 and CDR2 from the germline V gene are SGHTA and FQGNSA. The CDR3 sequence: CASSLLRDRGQPQHF. CDR3 bases: TGTGCCAGCAGCCTCCTTAGGGACAGGGGTCAGCCCCAGCATTTT. The variable domain in full, completed from reference TRBV7-2 and TRBJ1-5, reads GAGVSQSPSNKVTEKGKDVELRCDPISGHTALYWYRQSLGQGLEFLIYFQGNSAPDKSGLPSDRFSAERTGGSVSTLTIQRTQQEDSAVYLCASSLLRDRGQPQHFGDGTRLSIL.

This clonotype occurred a few times. The CDR3 nucleotides are TGCAGCGTAGCGGGAGGTCAAGAGACCCAGTACTTC. It yields the protein CSVAGGQETQYF. The chain uses TRBV29-1 and TRBJ2-5; TRBD2 aligns across 9 bases. V lost 6 bases and J lost 2; bases outside the gene matches: 1. Germline assignment: CDR1 SQVTM and CDR2 ANQGSEA. The CDR3 totals 12 residues.

This clonotype was counted a few times. The chain has TRBV28 and TRBJ2-5, with D perhaps TRBD1 (6 bases). Germline values: CDR1 MDHEN, CDR2 SYDVKM. The CDR3 loop spans 15 amino acids. V dropped 6 bases and J dropped 2 bases, with 16 bases sitting between them. CDR3 loop: CASSGTQLLQETQYF. The CDR3 DNA sequence: TGTGCCAGCAGCGGGACACAGTTACTGCAAGAGACCCAGTACTTC.

Remarks on this clonotype: One end of the junction fails to match germline, which may point to a read error. This chain uses TRBV20-1 with TRBJ2-5, with 10 bases fitting TRBD2. Germline V gene data show CDR1 as DFQATT and CDR2 as SNEGSKA (reference sequence). CDR3 size: 16 residues. CDR3 loop: CIASPQLAGLQETQYF. DNA of the CDR3: TGCATTGCTAGTCCCCAACTAGCGGGATTACAAGAGACCCAGTACTTC.

This clonotype came up a few times. V usage is TRBV7-2 and J usage is TRBJ2-7; a possible D gene is TRBD2 (5 bases). Deletions cut 5 bases from V and 0 bases from J, with 14 bases between. The CDR3 spans 15 residues. Germline V lookup: CDR1 SGHTA, CDR2 FQGNSA. The CDR3 nucleotides read TGTGCCAGCAGCGCGGGCGGTAGCAACTCCTACGAGCAGTACTTC. Its protein product is CASSAGGSNSYEQYF.

The J gene is TRBJ2-1, the V gene TRBV28; perhaps TRBD1 as D (6 bases). The V end was cut by 5 bases, the J end by 10 bases, with 21 bases between. From germline, CDR1 is MDHEN and CDR2 SYDVKM. The CDR3 loop spans 15 amino acids. Here the CDR3 DNA reads TGTGCCAGCAGTCCTCTTCACAGGGACAAGGTGGAGCAGTTCTTC. It codes for CASSPLHRDKVEQFF.

Ten or more counts support this clonotype. V and J are TRBV5-1 and TRBJ2-3, with D possibly being TRBD1 or TRBD2 (5 bases each). V shed 5 bases and J shed 1 base, with 11 bases lying between them. The CDR3 runs to 14 residues. Germline V gene data show CDR1 as SGHRS and CDR2 as YFSETQ. CDR3 region: CASSFGDGTDTQYF. In DNA, the CDR3 is TGCGCCAGCAGTTTTGGGGACGGCACAGATACGCAGTATTTT. Full variable domain (outside the CDR3, taken from reference TRBV5-1 and TRBJ2-3): KAGVTQTPRYLIKTRGQQVTLSCSPISGHRSVSWYQQTPGQGLQFLFEYFSETQRNKGNFPGRFSGRQFSNSRSEMNVSTLELGDSALYLCASSFGDGTDTQYFGPGTRLTVL.

The chain has TRBV6-2 or TRBV6-3 and TRBJ1-2; D not resolved. Germline CDR1 MNHEY, CDR2 SVGEGT. Trimming shortened V by 0 bases and J by 14 bases, and 22 bases separated the two germline ends. This CDR3 is 15 amino acids long. The CDR3 DNA is TGTGCCAGCAGTTACTCTTCCGGCAGACCCTCCGGGGTTACCTTC. Translating it yields CASSYSSGRPSGVTF.